This passage covers 22 T cell receptor beta chains from one sample sequenced in a study of regulatory T cells in long-lasting Graves disease. For TCR beta, libraries came from iRepertoire HTBI primers and Arm-PCR of CDR3 regions. TCRdb recomputed calls from the multiplex PCR reads with MiXCR, one row per CDR3 protein. The sample has approximately 440,000 distinct CDR3 sequences; roughly 17% are singletons. Time point specified: newly diagnosed GD, antithyroid drugs for less than 3 months. With RNA extracted from PBMCs as input, the TCR library was made. These sequences were also reported in another study, on T cells in Graves' hyperthyroidism and ophthalmopathy.

Source: peripheral blood mononuclear cells (PBMCs), taken at new diagnosis, from a patient treated with antithyroid drugs. The receptors shown here come from a man aged 35 to 55 with Graves disease.

This clonotype was picked up one time. The chain couples TRBV28 to TRBJ1-5; TRBD1 might be the D (6 bases). The CDR3 totals 15 residues. Trimming took 4 bases from V and 7 from J, leaving 17 bases between them. CDR1 is MDHEN, CDR2 SYDVKM, per germline. CDR3 amino acids: CASSSDRGYDQPQHF. CDR3 coding DNA: TGTGCCAGCAGTTCCGATAGGGGGTATGACCAGCCCCAGCATTTT. Full variable domain (outside the CDR3, taken from reference TRBV28 and TRBJ1-5): DVKVTQSSRYLVKRTGEKVFLECVQDMDHENMFWYRQDPGLGLRLIYFSYDVKMKEKGDIPEGYSVSREKKERFSLILESASTNQTSMYLCASSSDRGYDQPQHFGDGTRLSIL.

This clonotype was recorded at least ten times. The CDR3 region has the DNA TGTGCCAGCACAATAATAACAGGGGGTGAAGCTTTCTTT. Protein product: CASTIITGGEAFF. This chain uses TRBV7-9 with TRBJ2-3, with TRBD1 matching 8 bases. The J call may be in error: the DNA end matches TRBJ1-1 better. From germline, CDR1 is SEHNR and CDR2 FQNEAQ (reference sequence). This CDR3 is 13 amino acids long.

This clonotype was seen ten or more times. The rearrangement links TRBV3-1 to TRBJ1-3; D possibly corresponds to TRBD1 (5 bases). CDR1 is LGHDT and CDR2 is YNNKEL in the germline V gene (reference sequence). V lost 1 base and J lost 7, with 8 bases in between. The CDR3 consists of 13 residues. The CDR3 DNA reads TGTGCCAGCAGCCAAGGACAGATTAACACCATATATTTT. Translated, it gives CASSQGQINTIYF.

The J gene is TRBJ2-7, the V gene TRBV20-1; D assignment may be TRBD1 or TRBD2 (7 bases each). V lost 3 bases and J 0 bases, leaving 15 bases between the germline ends. This CDR3 has 15 residues. Germline lookup yields CDR1 DFQATT and CDR2 SNEGSKA (reference sequence). The CDR3 sequence: CSASPQGGYSYEQYF. The CDR3 nucleotides read TGCAGTGCTAGCCCCCAGGGGGGGTACTCCTACGAGCAGTACTTC.

Ten or more counts support this clonotype. The chain recombines TRBV5-6 with TRBJ1-1, with 7 bases identical to TRBD1. CDR3 length: 15 residues. In germline, CDR1 is SGHDT, CDR2 YYEEEE. V lost 4 bases to trimming and J lost 1 base; unmatched junction nucleotides: 7. The chain's CDR3 is CASSIRDRENTEAFF. The CDR3, as DNA: TGTGCCAGCAGCATCCGGGACAGAGAGAACACTGAAGCTTTCTTT. Looking up the rest from reference TRBV5-6 and TRBJ1-1 gives the full variable domain: DAGVTQSPTHLIKTRGQQVTLRCSPKSGHDTVSWYQQALGQGPQFIFQYYEEEERQRGNFPDRFSGHQFPNYSSELNVNALLLGDSALYLCASSIRDRENTEAFFGQGTRLTVV.

This clonotype occurred a few times. The chain is built from TRBV10-3 and TRBJ2-2, with 13 bases fitting TRBD2. The CDR3 spans 19 residues. From germline, CDR1 is ENHRY and CDR2 SYGVKD. J gave up 0 bases and V 4 bases, and 8 bases lay outside the gene matches. The CDR3 nucleotides are TGTGCCATCAGTGTCTTAGGACTAGCGGGAGCGTCGAACACCGGGGAGCTGTTTTTT. It encodes CAISVLGLAGASNTGELFF.

The V gene is TRBV19, the J gene TRBJ1-5; weak D call: TRBD1 (6 bases). The germline gives CDR1 LNHDA, CDR2 SQIVND (reference sequence). The V gene lost 2 bases and the J gene lost 4 bases, with 12 bases spanning the gap. This CDR3 comprises 15 residues. The CDR3: CASSIPAGENQPQHF. Here the CDR3 DNA reads TGTGCCAGTAGTATACCGGCAGGGGAAAATCAGCCCCAGCATTTT. Complete variable domain (other parts from reference TRBV19 and TRBJ1-5): DGGITQSPKYLFRKEGQNVTLSCEQNLNHDAMYWYRQDPGQGLRLIYYSQIVNDFQKGDIAEGYSVSREKKESFPLTVTSAQKNPTAFYLCASSIPAGENQPQHFGDGTRLSIL.

Ten or more counts support this clonotype. This rearrangement joins TRBV20-1 to TRBJ2-7, with 11 bases lining up with TRBD2. This CDR3 has 14 amino acids. With V trimmed by 6 bases and J by 6 bases, 10 bases remained unmatched. Germline V gives CDR1 DFQATT, CDR2 SNEGSKA (reference sequence). The CDR3 region is CSATTSGSSREQYF. CDR3 in DNA: TGCAGTGCAACTACTAGCGGGAGTTCCCGCGAGCAGTACTTC.

This clonotype was counted ten times or more. The chain is built from TRBV6-2 or TRBV6-3 and TRBJ2-5, with D tentatively TRBD1 (5 bases). V lost 7 bases and J lost 1, with 10 bases in between. Germline V CDR1 and CDR2: MNHEY, SVGEGT. CDR3 length: 13 residues. The CDR3 DNA sequence: TGTGCCAGCAATGACAGAAGCCAAGAGACCCAGTACTTC. This encodes CASNDRSQETQYF.

The chain links TRBV24-1 to TRBJ1-5; no clear D. V lost 0 bases, J lost 3 bases, and 5 bases lay in between. CDR3 length: 14 residues. Looked up from germline, CDR1 is KGHDR and CDR2 is SFDVKD. The CDR3 protein is CATSDLTVNQPQHF. The CDR3, as DNA: TGTGCCACCAGTGATTTGACAGTCAATCAGCCCCAGCATTTT.

The V and J genes are TRBV27 and TRBJ1-2; 8 nucleotides agree with TRBD1. Trimming at V came to 6 bases and at J to 7 bases, leaving 13 bases not matched to a gene. CDR3 size: 15 residues. Germline V gives CDR1 MNHEY, CDR2 SMNVEV (reference sequence). CDR3 region: CASRPQVGQGPGYTF. CDR3 nucleotides: TGTGCCAGCAGACCTCAGGTTGGACAGGGTCCTGGCTACACCTTC.

The table lists this clonotype with many counts. V is TRBV20-1 and J is TRBJ2-1, with no clear D. The ends were cut back, 3 bases at V and 7 bases at J, with 10 bases in the middle. The CDR3 runs 12 residues. Looked up from germline, CDR1 is DFQATT and CDR2 is SNEGSKA (reference sequence). In nucleotides, the CDR3 is TGCAGTGCTAGGACCTTCTTAAATGAGCAGTTCTTC. It yields the protein CSARTFLNEQFF.

This clonotype was observed at least ten times. This chain connects TRBV7-9 to TRBJ2-1; no clear D gene. CDR1 and CDR2 (germline): SEHNR, FQNEAQ (reference sequence). This CDR3 has 15 amino acids. V was pared by 2 bases and J by 0 bases, with 8 bases between. Here the CDR3 DNA reads TGTGCCAGCAGCTTAATGGCTAGCTCCTACAATGAGCAGTTCTTC. Translation gives CASSLMASSYNEQFF.

Ten or more counts support this clonotype. The CDR3 region is CAWSAGQGRVQYF. CDR3 DNA sequence: TGTGCCTGGAGTGCAGGACAGGGGAGGGTGCAGTACTTC. J is TRBJ2-7 and V is TRBV30; 9 nucleotides agree with TRBD1. V lost 1 base, J lost 9 bases, and 7 bases stayed unmatched. CDR3 length: 13 amino acids. Germline CDR1 is GTSNPN and CDR2 is SVGIG (reference sequence).

This clonotype was observed at least ten times. The chain has TRBV3-1 and TRBJ1-1; D not resolved. CDR3 length equals 13 residues. From germline, CDR1 is LGHDT and CDR2 YNNKEL (reference sequence). The germline V and J ends were trimmed by 1 base and 10 bases, with 13 bases remaining between them. The DNA of the CDR3 is TGTGCCAGCAGCCAAGTGACGGCTTCGACAGCTTTCTTT. Its translation is CASSQVTASTAFF.

The sample holds many counts of this clonotype. The chain employs TRBV19 and TRBJ2-7; perhaps TRBD2 as D (7 bases). Per germline, CDR1 LNHDA and CDR2 SQIVND (reference sequence). Deletions cut 9 bases from V and 1 base from J, with 13 bases between. The CDR3 runs 13 residues. The CDR3, as DNA: TGTGCCAGCAGAGGGAGGGGGTCCTACGAGCAGTACTTC. This gives the protein CASRGRGSYEQYF.

The chain links TRBV6-9 to TRBJ2-1; 10 bases line up with TRBD2. V dropped 6 bases and J dropped 5; count of bases not matched to a gene: 7. The CDR3 consists of 15 residues. Germline V gives CDR1 MNHGY, CDR2 SVAAGI. For the CDR3, the DNA is TGTGCCAGCAGATATCTAGCGGGAGTCAACAATGAGCAGTTCTTC. It translates to CASRYLAGVNNEQFF.

The chain joins TRBV7-9 to TRBJ1-1; 11 bases match TRBD1. The CDR3 is 17 residues long. Looked up from germline, CDR1 is SEHNR and CDR2 is FQNEAQ (reference sequence). V shed 5 bases and J 5 bases; nucleotides not matched to a gene: 13. CDR3 nucleotides: TGTGCCAGCAGCACAGGGGGACAGGGGGTCGGGGAAACTGAAGCTTTCTTT. Protein: CASSTGGQGVGETEAFF.

This clonotype was seen repeatedly, ten times or more. The chain is built from TRBV18 and TRBJ2-1; D unresolved. V lost 2 bases and J 1 base, leaving 9 bases between the germline ends. The CDR3 has 15 amino acids. CDR1 and CDR2 (germline): KGHSH, LQKENI. CDR3 residues: CASSPNLRSYNEQFF. The CDR3 region has the DNA TGTGCCAGCTCACCAAACCTTAGGTCCTACAATGAGCAGTTCTTC.

This clonotype has at least ten counts. The chain recombines TRBV5-6 with TRBJ2-7; either TRBD1 or TRBD2 may supply D (5 bases each). V was clipped by 3 bases and J by 3 bases, with 16 bases between them. The CDR3 is 15 residues long. Germline values: CDR1 SGHDT, CDR2 YYEEEE. The CDR3 nucleotides read TGTGCCAGCAGCTCCCTAGGAGTTGGGGGCTACGAGCAGTACTTC. Amino acid sequence: CASSSLGVGGYEQYF.

The rearrangement uses TRBV10-2 and TRBJ2-3, with D possibly called TRBD1 or TRBD2 (5 bases each). The CDR3 contains 15 residues. Trimming shortened V by 8 bases and J by 1 base, and 16 bases separated the two germline ends. CDR1 is WSHSY and CDR2 is SAAADI in the germline V gene. DNA of the CDR3: TGCGCCAGCGGCCAACTGGGACCGCGCACAGATACGCAGTATTTT. Translated: CASGQLGPRTDTQYF.

A few counts support this clonotype. The chain employs TRBV9 and TRBJ1-1; the D gene is possibly TRBD1 (6 bases). Trimming stripped 0 bases from V and 2 bases from J, with 11 bases between. Germline V CDR1 and CDR2: SGDLS, YYNGEE. The CDR3 covers 15 residues. For the CDR3, the DNA is TGTGCCAGCAGCGTAGCTGGGGGGCCTAACACTGAAGCTTTCTTT. Translation gives CASSVAGGPNTEAFF.